The next 18 T cell receptor beta chains were all read from a single sample in a study of CD8+CD57+ T cells in acquired aplastic anemia. Using genomic DNA as the template, TCR beta VDJ and CDR3 profiling was carried out. Each CDR3 protein is one row after TCRdb ran MiXCR on the reads. The table includes some 410,000 distinct CDR3 sequences, 65% to 75% detected once. Specimen: sorted CD4+, CD8+, or CD8+CD57+ T cells (not recorded which) from PBMCs. The receptors derive from a human donor in good health, serving as a control.

Only a few counts were recorded for this clonotype. A much larger clone sits a single nucleotide away, making a read error possible. The chain uses TRBV5-4 and TRBJ1-3, with 7 nucleotides matching TRBD1. From germline, CDR1 is SGHNT and CDR2 YYREEE (reference sequence). The trim removed 3 bases at V and 9 bases at J, leaving 6 bases unmatched. The CDR3 runs to 13 residues. The DNA for the CDR3 is TGTGCCAGCAGCTACAGGGGAGAAAGCACCATATATTTT. It is translated as CASSYRGESTIYF.

The table lists this clonotype with many counts. The chain links TRBV6-1 to TRBJ2-1; D not resolved. The CDR3 loop spans 12 amino acids. Between the trimmed V and J ends, which lost 4 bases and 6 bases, there was a span of 7 bases. The germline CDR1 and CDR2 sequences are MNHNS and SASEGT. CDR3 bases: TGTGCCAGCAGTGTTAATACCAATGAGCAGTTCTTC. This translates into CASSVNTNEQFF.

Concerning this clonotype: Its ends do not fully match the called genes, so a read error is possible. The chain has TRBV9 and TRBJ1-6; TRBD1 might be the D (5 bases). CDR3 length: 14 amino acids. CDR1 is SGDLS, CDR2 YYNGEE, per germline. The CDR3, as DNA: TGTGCCAGCAGCGGAGGGGAGCGGGGGGGATTATATAACTTT. Translation: CASSGGERGGLYNF.

At least ten counts were recorded for this clonotype. The rearrangement joins TRBV4-1 to TRBJ2-3; possibly TRBD2 for D (6 bases). This CDR3 region has 16 residues. Germline V gene lookup returns CDR1 MGHRA and CDR2 YSYEKL. V shed 1 base and J shed 1 base, with 12 bases lying between them. CDR3 DNA sequence: TGCGCCAGCAGCCAAGTCGATAGCGGTGGCACAGATACGCAGTATTTT. Its translation: CASSQVDSGGTDTQYF.

The sample holds one count of this clonotype. The chain has TRBV12-3 or TRBV12-4 and TRBJ1-1, with D uncertain. The CDR3 sequence is 14 residues long. Trimming took 3 bases from V and 5 from J, leaving 13 bases between them. This CDR3 is CASSFESGGTEAFF. The DNA for the CDR3 is TGTGCCAGCAGTTTCGAGTCCGGCGGAACTGAAGCTTTCTTT.

The chain is built from TRBV2 and TRBJ2-3; no firm D call. Germline loops: CDR1 SNHLY, CDR2 FYNNEI. The V end lost 0 bases, the J end lost 5 bases, and 6 bases lay between the germline ends. The CDR3 spans 13 residues. The CDR3 protein is CASSEAGGDTQYF. CDR3 nucleotide sequence: TGTGCCAGCAGTGAAGCGGGTGGAGATACGCAGTATTTT.

Comments on this clonotype: The junction differs from germline at one of its ends, possibly a read error. This chain's CDR3 is CASSVGTGEQILGF. CDR3 in DNA: TGTGCCAGCAGCGTTGGTACGGGGGAGCAGATTCTTGGATTT. The rearrangement joins TRBV7-9 to TRBJ1-4; perhaps TRBD1 as D (5 bases). The CDR3 has 14 residues. CDR1 and CDR2 (germline): SEHNR, FQNEAQ (reference sequence). The full variable domain, its missing parts supplied by reference TRBV7-9 and TRBJ1-4, is DTGVSQNPRHKITKRGQNVTFRCDPISEHNRLYWYRQTLGQGPEFLTYFQNEAQLEKSRLLSDRFSAERPKGSFSTLEIQRTEQGDSAMYLCASSVGTGEQILGFGSGTQLSVL.

In this sample, this clonotype turned up once. Since a much larger clone is just one base distant, this may be a read error. The chain recombines TRBV5-1 with TRBJ2-3; TRBD2 aligns across 8 bases. Germline CDR1 reads SGHRS; CDR2 reads YFSETQ. V dropped 0 bases and J dropped 6; count of bases not matched to a gene: 3. This CDR3 contains 14 residues. CDR3 bases: TGCGCCAGCAGCTTGGCAGCGGGGGTTGATACGCAGTATTTT. It is translated as CASSLAAGVDTQYF.

Concerning this clonotype itself: The junction shows a germline mismatch at one end, possibly a read error. The CDR3 spells CTSSGGGETQYF. The CDR3 DNA reads as TGTACCAGCTCGGGGGGGGGGGAGACCCAGTACTTC. The V call is TRBV6-5, the J call TRBJ2-5; TRBD2 aligns across 8 bases. In germline, CDR1 is MNHEY, CDR2 SVGAGI. The CDR3 length is 12 residues.

This clonotype was detected ten times or more. The chain combines TRBV2 with TRBJ1-1, with D hard to call. Trimming took 3 bases from V and 3 from J, leaving 11 bases between them. This CDR3 has 14 amino acids. Germline V gives CDR1 SNHLY, CDR2 FYNNEI. In DNA, the CDR3 is TGTGCCAGCAGTGATTCACGGATCCACACTGAAGCTTTCTTT. This codes for CASSDSRIHTEAFF.

The V gene is TRBV10-1, the J gene TRBJ2-1; 7 positions match TRBD2. Trimming at V came to 5 bases and at J to 12 bases, leaving 16 bases not matched to a gene. The germline gives CDR1 WNHNN, CDR2 SYGVQD (reference sequence). CDR3 length equals 15 residues. As DNA, the CDR3 is TGCGCCAGCAGTAAAACGGGGGGAGAGCCCAAGACGCAGTTCTTC. Amino acids: CASSKTGGEPKTQFF.

The gene calls are TRBV10-3 and TRBJ2-7, with D tentatively TRBD2 (5 bases). Germline-derived CDR1 and CDR2 are ENHRY and SYGVKD. V was shortened by 10 bases and J by 3 bases, with 10 bases between the two germline ends. This CDR3 comprises 11 residues. CDR3: CATRLNYEQYF. The CDR3 DNA reads as TGTGCCACCAGACTAAACTACGAGCAGTACTTC.

At least ten counts were recorded for this clonotype. The chain employs TRBV18 and TRBJ2-1; tentatively, D is TRBD2 (6 bases). V lost 8 bases and J lost 0, with 11 bases in between. The CDR3 contains 14 residues. From germline, CDR1 is KGHSH and CDR2 LQKENI. In nucleotides, the CDR3 is TGTGCCAGCCAGGACGGGAGCTCCTACAATGAGCAGTTCTTC. Its translation: CASQDGSSYNEQFF.

In its sample, this clonotype was seen a few times. A read error may explain this, as a much larger clone is one base away. V usage is TRBV12-3 or TRBV12-4 and J usage is TRBJ2-5; 10 nucleotides align to TRBD1. V shed 4 bases, J shed 4 bases, and the junction held 0 bases outside the gene matches. CDR3 length: 13 amino acids. CDR3 loop: CASSWDRGETQYF. The CDR3 coding sequence is TGTGCCAGCAGTTGGGACAGGGGAGAGACCCAGTACTTC.

This clonotype was counted only a few times. The rearrangement uses TRBV3-1 and TRBJ1-1, with a weak D call TRBD1 (6 bases). The CDR3 covers 16 residues. CDR1 and CDR2 from the germline V gene are LGHDT and YNNKEL (reference sequence). V gave up 0 bases and J gave up 7 bases, with 18 bases separating them. The CDR3 nucleotides read TGTGCCAGCAGCCAAGATGTCGGGGGCGGGATGGGTGAAGCTTTCTTT. Translating gives CASSQDVGGGMGEAFF.

This clonotype was seen a single time. This clone may be a read error of a much larger clone one base away. The CDR3 is CASRTGQGFDTQYF. The DNA for the CDR3 is TGTGCCAGCAGAACGGGGCAGGGGTTCGATACGCAGTATTTT. This chain joins TRBV2 and TRBJ2-3, with a weak D call TRBD1 (6 bases). In germline, CDR1 is SNHLY, CDR2 FYNNEI. The CDR3 spans 14 residues. V lost 6 bases, J lost 6 bases, and 16 bases lay in between.

The CDR3 DNA reads as TGTGCCAGCAGCCATACTAGCGGGGGCCCCTACGAGCAGTACGTC. Its translation is CASSHTSGGPYEQYV. The chain couples TRBV7-2 to TRBJ2-7, with 11 bases that match TRBD2. Losses at the gene ends were 5 bases for V and 2 bases for J; bases not matched to a gene: 5. The germline CDR1 and CDR2 sequences are SGHTA and FQGNSA. This CDR3 region has 15 residues.

This clonotype was observed many times. V and J are TRBV3-1 and TRBJ1-1; D gene ambiguous. The germline V gene has CDR1 LGHDT and CDR2 YNNKEL (reference sequence). V dropped 4 bases and J dropped 4 bases, with 19 bases sitting between them. This CDR3 is 16 amino acids long. Here the CDR3 DNA reads TGTGCCAGCAGCCGCGCAGGAGGCCCTCTCGCCACTGAAGCTTTCTTT. It is translated as CASSRAGGPLATEAFF.